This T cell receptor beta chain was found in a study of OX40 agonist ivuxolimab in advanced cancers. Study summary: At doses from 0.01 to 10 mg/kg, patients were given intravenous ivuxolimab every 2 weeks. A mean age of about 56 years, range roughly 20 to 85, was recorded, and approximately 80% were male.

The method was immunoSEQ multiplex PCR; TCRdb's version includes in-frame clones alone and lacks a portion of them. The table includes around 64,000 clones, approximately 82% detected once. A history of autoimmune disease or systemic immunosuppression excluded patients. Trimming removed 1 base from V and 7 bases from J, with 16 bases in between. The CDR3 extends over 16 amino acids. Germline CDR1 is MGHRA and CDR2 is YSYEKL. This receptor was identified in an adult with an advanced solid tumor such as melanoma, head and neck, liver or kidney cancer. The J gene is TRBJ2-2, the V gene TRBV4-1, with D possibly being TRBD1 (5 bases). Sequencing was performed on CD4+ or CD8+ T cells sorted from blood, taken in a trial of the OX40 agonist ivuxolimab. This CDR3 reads CASSQVIGAPLGELFF. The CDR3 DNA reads TGCGCCAGCAGCCAAGTGATAGGGGCGCCCCTCGGGGAGCTGTTTTTT.